These 18 T cell receptor beta chains came from one sample sequenced in a study of CD8 T cells in ankylosing spondylitis. Study findings and constraints: Seemingly characteristic of ankylosing spondylitis blood was a TCR beta motif consisting of under ten highly homologous variants.

TCRdb used MiXCR to reprocess the 5' RACE reads, holding one entry per CDR3 protein. The sample comprises about 800,000 distinct CDR3 sequences, about 10% of which are singletons, and roughly 0.51% rests with the top ten. No cognate antigen is known for these TCRs. Sequences were obtained from blood, either unsorted or a sorted T cell fraction (not recorded which). The receptors originated from a male donor with ankylosing spondylitis.

The V and J genes are TRBV18 and TRBJ1-1; TRBD1 matches 8 bases. The CDR3 extends over 15 amino acids. V gave up 1 base and J gave up 4 bases; unmatched junction bases: 5. Germline loops: CDR1 KGHSH, CDR2 LQKENI. CDR3 residues: CASSPRTGLTTEAFF. The CDR3 coding sequence is TGTGCCAGCTCACCACGGACAGGGCTGACCACTGAAGCTTTCTTT.

This clonotype was found a few times. The chain combines TRBV5-1 with TRBJ2-2, with a possible D match to TRBD1 (6 bases). Trimming took 4 bases from V and 5 from J, leaving 21 bases between them. This CDR3 comprises 17 residues. CDR1 is SGHRS, CDR2 YFSETQ, per germline. CDR3 sequence reads: CASSPDSGTLKTGELFF. CDR3 DNA sequence: TGCGCCAGCAGCCCCGATTCCGGGACACTCAAAACCGGGGAGCTGTTTTTT.

This clonotype occurred many times. This chain uses TRBV10-3 with TRBJ2-1; D possibly corresponds to TRBD1 (6 bases). Looked up from germline, CDR1 is ENHRY and CDR2 is SYGVKD. The CDR3 contains 15 residues. Between the trimmed V and J ends, which lost 4 bases and 0 bases, there was a span of 10 bases. Written as DNA, the CDR3 is TGTGCCATCAGTGGAGGACAGAGCTCCTACAATGAGCAGTTCTTC. As protein: CAISGGQSSYNEQFF.

This clonotype appeared many times. The genes are TRBV7-2 and TRBJ2-7; 7 nucleotides line up with TRBD2. The CDR3 consists of 15 residues. Germline lookup yields CDR1 SGHTA and CDR2 FQGNSA. V lost 4 bases, J lost 3 bases, and 9 bases stayed unmatched. The CDR3 DNA follows: TGTGCCAGCAGCTCTCGGGCGGGAGCTGGCTACGAGCAGTACTTC. Its protein is CASSSRAGAGYEQYF.

This clonotype was counted a few times. The CDR3 DNA follows: TGCAGTGCTAGTAGGGCTAGCGGCTGGAACACCGGGGAGCTGTTTTTT. This sequence encodes CSASRASGWNTGELFF. V gene TRBV20-1 combines with J gene TRBJ2-2; the match to TRBD2 covers 7 bases. The CDR3 consists of 16 residues. The germline V gene has CDR1 DFQATT and CDR2 SNEGSKA (reference sequence). With 3 bases clipped from V and 1 base from J, the junction kept 8 bases outside the gene matches.

The V call is TRBV29-1, the J call TRBJ2-1, with a possible D match to TRBD2 (5 bases). The V and J ends lost 1 base and 4 bases respectively, with 11 bases between them. The CDR3 is 14 residues long. The V gene's germline CDR1 is SQVTM and CDR2 ANQGSEA. This CDR3 is CSVEVQSGYNEQFF. The CDR3, as DNA: TGCAGCGTTGAAGTTCAATCGGGGTACAATGAGCAGTTCTTC.

V gene TRBV28 combines with J gene TRBJ1-1, with D tentatively TRBD1 (6 bases). V was shortened by 2 bases and J by 4 bases, with 8 bases between the two germline ends. Germline V gene data show CDR1 as MDHEN and CDR2 as SYDVKM. The CDR3 is 13 amino acids. CDR3 nucleotide sequence: TGTGCCAGCAGTTTACCCAGGGGCACTGAAGCTTTCTTT. Amino acid sequence: CASSLPRGTEAFF.

This clonotype came up a few times. The chain combines TRBV12-3 or TRBV12-4 with TRBJ1-6; D is undetermined. This CDR3 region has 14 residues. With 2 bases removed from V and 9 bases from J, the gap between germline ends came to 11 bases. The CDR3 region is CASSLWDLASPLHF. In DNA form, the CDR3 reads TGTGCCAGCAGTTTATGGGATTTGGCTTCACCCCTCCACTTT.

This chain connects TRBV5-1 to TRBJ2-7; TRBD2 agrees at 13 bases. The CDR3 runs to 15 residues. With 0 bases clipped from V and 6 bases from J, the junction kept 3 bases outside the gene matches. The germline gives CDR1 SGHRS, CDR2 YFSETQ. In nucleotides, the CDR3 is TGCGCCAGCAGCTTGGAACTAGCGGGGGGGCCCGAGCAGTACTTC. Protein sequence: CASSLELAGGPEQYF.

This clonotype was counted at least ten times. The chain recombines TRBV9 with TRBJ2-1, with TRBD2 identical over 11 bases. The CDR3 totals 15 residues. Germline values: CDR1 SGDLS, CDR2 YYNGEE. V gave up 4 bases and J gave up 6 bases; unmatched junction bases: 6. This CDR3 is CASSLSGREFNEQFF. The CDR3 region has the DNA TGTGCCAGCAGCCTTAGCGGGAGGGAATTCAATGAGCAGTTCTTC.

The chain joins TRBV11-3 to TRBJ2-2, with TRBD1 matching over 7 bases. CDR3 size: 17 residues. CDR1 and CDR2 (germline): SGHNT, YENEEA. The V and J ends lost 0 bases and 1 base, in that order; junction bases with no gene match: 5. The CDR3 DNA reads TGTGCCAGCAGCTTAGATAAGAGGGGGCAGAACACCGGGGAGCTGTTTTTT. It specifies CASSLDKRGQNTGELFF.

The table lists this clonotype with a few counts. The rearrangement joins TRBV4-3 to TRBJ2-7, with a possible D match to TRBD2 (5 bases). V was clipped by 1 base and J by 3 bases, with 13 bases between them. The CDR3 has 15 residues. Germline CDR1 and CDR2: LGHNA and YSLEER. The CDR3 here is CASSQGVLGLYEQYF. CDR3 nucleotide sequence: TGCGCCAGCAGCCAAGGGGTCCTTGGACTCTACGAGCAGTACTTC.

The V and J genes are TRBV5-1 and TRBJ2-7; weak D call: TRBD2 (5 bases). This CDR3 has 14 amino acids. The V gene lost 0 bases and the J gene lost 3 bases, with 10 bases spanning the gap. CDR1 and CDR2 (germline): SGHRS, YFSETQ. The CDR3 DNA reads TGCGCCAGCAGCTTGGTAGGTAGCGACTACGAGCAGTACTTC. This codes for CASSLVGSDYEQYF.

In this sample, this clonotype turned up a few times. V usage is TRBV2 and J usage is TRBJ2-7; 7 nucleotides match TRBD1. Germline CDR1 and CDR2: SNHLY and FYNNEI. The trim removed 6 bases at V and 3 bases at J, leaving 5 bases unmatched. The CDR3 has 13 amino acids. The CDR3 nucleotides read TGTGCCAGCAGGGGGTGGGACAGCTACGAGCAGTACTTC. Protein sequence: CASRGWDSYEQYF.

CDR3 residues: CASTDQGSRYEQYF. DNA of the CDR3: TGTGCCAGCACAGATCAGGGGTCTCGCTACGAGCAGTACTTC. The rearrangement joins TRBV6-2 or TRBV6-3 to TRBJ2-7; possible D gene TRBD1, 6 bases. The germline V gene encodes CDR1 MNHEY and CDR2 SVGEGT. V was shortened by 7 bases and J by 3 bases, with 16 bases between the two germline ends. The CDR3 has 14 amino acids.

This clonotype was seen a few times. The V call is TRBV12-3 or TRBV12-4, the J call TRBJ1-6, with 10 positions matching TRBD1. The V and J ends lost 6 bases and 9 bases, in that order; junction bases with no gene match: 8. The CDR3 consists of 15 residues. The CDR3 bases are TGTGCCAGCAGAGCACTGACAGGGGGCCGTTCACCCCTCCACTTT. Protein: CASRALTGGRSPLHF.

This clonotype was found many times. This sequence joins TRBV27 and TRBJ1-5; no firm D call. The CDR3 consists of 14 residues. Trimming removed 5 bases at V and 5 bases at J, with 13 bases between. Germline CDR1 and CDR2: MNHEY and SMNVEV (reference sequence). The CDR3 region has the DNA TGTGCCAGCAGTCCCCGCGTTTGGGATCAGCCCCAGCATTTT. Translation: CASSPRVWDQPQHF.

There are a few counts of this clonotype. This rearrangement joins TRBV7-2 to TRBJ1-1, with 7 nucleotides matching TRBD1. Germline V gives CDR1 SGHTA, CDR2 FQGNSA. The CDR3 runs to 15 residues. V lost 1 base and J lost 4; bases outside the gene matches: 6. Here the CDR3 DNA reads TGTGCCAGCAGCTTAGGCGGGACAGTCTCCACTGAAGCTTTCTTT. Residues: CASSLGGTVSTEAFF.